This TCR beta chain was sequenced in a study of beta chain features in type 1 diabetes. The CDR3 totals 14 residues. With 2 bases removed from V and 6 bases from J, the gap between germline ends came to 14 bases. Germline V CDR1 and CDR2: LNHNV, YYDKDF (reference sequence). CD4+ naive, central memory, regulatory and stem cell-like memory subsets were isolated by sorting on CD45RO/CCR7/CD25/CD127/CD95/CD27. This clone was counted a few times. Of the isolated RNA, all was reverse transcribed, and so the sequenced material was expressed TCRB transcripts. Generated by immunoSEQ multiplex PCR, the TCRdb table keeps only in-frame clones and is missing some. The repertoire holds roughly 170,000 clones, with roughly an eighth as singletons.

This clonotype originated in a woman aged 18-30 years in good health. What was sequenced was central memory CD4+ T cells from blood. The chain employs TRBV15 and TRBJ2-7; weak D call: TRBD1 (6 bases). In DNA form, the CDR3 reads TGTGCCACCAGCAGATCTCGAACAGGGAGCGAGCAGTACTTC. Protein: CATSRSRTGSEQYF.